The clone carrying this T cell receptor beta chain has just a few counts. Its cognate antigen is unknown. This sample was included in a study of CD8+ T cells in alopecia areata. Isolated RNA was reverse transcribed into cDNA used as the sequencing template. TCRdb's copy holds only in-frame clones and misses some; the assay was immunoSEQ multiplex PCR. Among approximately 12,000 clones listed, more than 45% were seen once. V was trimmed by 1 base and J by 4 bases, leaving 9 bases between them. The CDR3 is made up of 14 amino acids. Germline CDR1 and CDR2: MGHRA and YSYEKL. Whole-study findings and limits: Although TCR sharing was seen in mice, sharing across patients was less clear, possibly for HLA-related reasons.

As part of sample collection, lesional scalp punch biopsies and peripheral blood were taken from alopecia areata patients. The sequence was collected from a human donor with alopecia areata. Sequencing was carried out using skin. V and J are TRBV4-1 and TRBJ2-3, with D possibly matching TRBD1 (5 bases). The CDR3 region is CASSQVVGPDTQYF. For the CDR3, the DNA is TGCGCCAGCAGCCAAGTCGTGGGGCCAGATACGCAGTATTTT.